The sequence of this T cell receptor beta chain was determined in a study of T cell responses to AZD1222 COVID-19 vaccine (dated by TCRdb to the early 2020s). Background for the entire study: Because spike-specific TCR depth and breadth did not differ between the two schedules, AZD1222 recipients who got a second dose at roughly 4 weeks were pooled with those who got a second dose at roughly 12 weeks. TCR sequencing covered about 230 trial participants: around 210 given two doses of AZD1222 and 26 given two doses of MenACWY control vaccine. Trial participants were enrolled by age into 18-55, 56-69 and 70-plus year subgroups, with roughly 160, 29 and 62 TCR-sequenced participants respectively.

V is pruned by 6 bases and J by 2 bases, leaving 13 bases of the junction without a gene match. The germline V gene encodes CDR1 SEHNR and CDR2 FQNEAQ (reference sequence). Taken from cysteine to phenylalanine, the CDR3 has 17 residues. The retained sequence is limited to the CDR3, 51 bases, with the frame set at the first base. General study outcomes and caveats: Nearly half of unique spike-specific TCRs reportedly recognized epitopes outside regions mutated in the B.1.351 and B.1.1.7 variants. Because no day 14 peak-response samples were available, repertoires were characterized only after the peak T cell response. Only a handful of AZD1222 recipients were SARS-CoV-2 seropositive at baseline, limiting conclusions about previously exposed vaccinees. Vaccine-associated CD4 TCRs spanned the whole spike protein, with dominant responses in regions 160-218 and 743-854. After two AZD1222 doses, spike-specific TCR breadth and depth were significantly higher than at day 0 and than in MenACWY recipients. Participants were mostly white British, with more females than males. The authors suggested clonal diversity may have been underestimated. In the small 56-69-year group, the increase in depth fell short of significance, most likely because of low power.

The CDR3 regions of human TCRbeta chains were subjected to immunosequencing. For the original study's pipeline: Repertoire TCRs were checked for matches against a reference library of SARS-CoV-2-specific TCRs that had been generated using the MIRA antigen-specificity platform. Breadth meant the fraction of unique TCRs that were SARS-CoV-2-associated, whereas depth meant the fraction of total T cells that were SARS-CoV-2-associated. Using the MIRA data, every spike-specific TCR was mapped to the spike region that the TCR reacted to and assigned to either a CD4 or a CD8 class. Log10-transformed breadth and depth values were compared by one-way ANOVA with Sidak's multiple comparisons tests. Here the immuneACCESS table is served through TCRdb, limited to in-frame sequences with V and J called. Missing clones are a known gap in these copies; in checked studies unresolved V genes cover under half, and the rest lacks a known reason. The V and J calls and clone size come from that table; D and trimming were worked out from the DNA. Counted in this sample were 100,000 to 150,000 clones; 93% of them appeared once. Around 5.4% of the sample comes from the top ten.

As to this clone: Its cognate antigen has yet to be identified. There are no base qualities to consult, and no much larger clone falls within one base.

The time point label corresponds to: baseline before first vaccination. Vaccinee samples came from UK trials COV001 and COV002, including a single-blind randomized controlled phase 2/3 trial of AZD1222 (ChAdOx1 nCoV-19) in healthy adults. Trial participant PBMC samples were collected at day 0 and day 28 after the second dose for TCRbeta chain sequencing. This receptor was taken from an adult in good health. In this chain, TRBV7-9 is recombined with TRBJ2-3, with 8 central nucleotides matching TRBD2. The specimen was peripheral blood, collected on day 0 of AZD1222 vaccination. The encoded CDR3 is CASRTPVAGITTDTQYF. The DNA sequence is as follows: TGTGCCAGCAGAACGCCCGTAGCGGGAATAACCACAGATACGCAGTATTTT.